The rows below give T cell receptor beta chains drawn from one sample of a study of persistence of HIV-infected CD4 T cells. Their cognate antigens are unknown. Here immunoSEQ multiplex PCR was the method, and the copy in TCRdb shows in-frame clones only, minus some. The sample carries fewer than 35,000 clones, about 81% recorded once. Sequenced here: CD4+ T cells sorted from PBMCs after 18-hour stimulation, sampled from a patient who received antiretroviral therapy. All receptors derive from an adult woman with HIV who was CMV-seropositive. CDR3s leave out the opening cysteine and the closing phenylalanine or tryptophan.

v_call	cdr3_aa
TRBV27	ASRDRVVNSPLH
TRBV20-1	SASRTGGTYEQY
TRBV5-1	ASSLGTAGNTIY
TRBV6-1	ASSQAGQLSNQPQH
TRBV28	ATLRGTYEQY
TRBV5-6	ASSWDRVLSYEQY
TRBV7-3	ASSFELAGSRGTDTQY
TRBV10-3	AISERATEAF
TRBV3-1/TRBV3-2	ASSSGTPGRGYT
TRBV7-6	ASSLQPGGFYEQY
TRBV28	ASSRPVIGIGTNYGYT
TRBV23-1	ASSQRRRGSNQPQH
TRBV7-8	ASSPRGGNYGYT
TRBV2	ASSAESYNEQF
TRBV6-2/TRBV6-3	ASSSGLAGPSYEQY
TRBV7-9	ASTPSGLYQETQY
TRBV5-4	ASSLEGQGNSPLH
TRBV9	ASSVDPGNYGYT
TRBV29-1	SVASPYEQY
TRBV7-8	ASSFRDRNTGELF
TRBV18	ASSPPHGPTEAF
TRBV10-3	AISGLGDTIY
TRBV7-2	ASSLGGAHYYEQY
TRBV27	ASSPRGRDVYGYT
TRBV11-2	ASSLERPGTQHTYEQY
TRBV11-3	ASSSLHGYT
TRBV6-5	ASSYPSANSEAF
TRBV5-5	ASSEGGRNTIY
TRBV10-3	AISDATGGRSPLH
TRBV2	ASSERERVWEQY
TRBV7-2	ASSLGIAKNIQY
TRBV6-1	ASSGNTRTQGGGNQPQH
TRBV5-1	ASSRNRGENTEAF
TRBV5-1	ASSLDFRVSYEQY
TRBV5-1	ASSLLGQINQPQH
TRBV18	ASSPRQTNEKLF
TRBV6-6	ASSRTGIVNTIY
TRBV7-9	ASSLSGGYTEAF
TRBV4-1	ASSQEGDQKDQPQH
TRBV5-1	ASQTDTWDSYEQY
TRBV5-1	ASSPTGTGTQY
TRBV6-1	ASSVDRGSSYNEQF
TRBV5-8	ASSFEGGKPQH
TRBV30	AWSEDRGQYGYT
TRBV9	ASSANHRGSGNTIY
TRBV6-2/TRBV6-3	ASSGAGGLGTEAF
TRBV7-8	ASSLRGDLGYQPQH
TRBV5-5	ASSSQGYSGNTIY
TRBV10-3	ATDPGHRGPYEQY
TRBV14	ASSQGRGTEAF
TRBV4-1	ASSQGYTGRKIAKNIQY
TRBV9	ASSVGLRGTNEKLF
TRBV5-1	ASSRTGGTYEQY
TRBV15	ATSRDQGGYT
TRBV7-9	ASMRGDSYGYT